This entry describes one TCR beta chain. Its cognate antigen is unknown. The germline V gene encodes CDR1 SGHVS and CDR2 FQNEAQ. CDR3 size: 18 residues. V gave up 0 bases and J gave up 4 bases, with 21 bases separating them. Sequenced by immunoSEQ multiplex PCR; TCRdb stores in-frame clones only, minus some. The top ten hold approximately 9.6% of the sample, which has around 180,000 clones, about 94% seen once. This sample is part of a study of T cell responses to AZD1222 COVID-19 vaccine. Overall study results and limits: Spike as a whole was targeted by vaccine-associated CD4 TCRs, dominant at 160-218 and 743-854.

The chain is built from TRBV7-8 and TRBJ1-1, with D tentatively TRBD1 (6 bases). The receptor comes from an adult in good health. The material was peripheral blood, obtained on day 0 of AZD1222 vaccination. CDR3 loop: CASSLASLGRGWITEAFF. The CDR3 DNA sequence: TGTGCCAGCAGCTTAGCGAGCCTGGGCAGGGGTTGGATCACTGAAGCTTTCTTT.